The clone carrying this TCR beta chain was counted a single time. This specimen comes from a study of blood T cell repertoires in COVID-19. Turning to the study itself: Spain, Italy and the United States supplied samples that represented acute and convalescent COVID-19. PBMCs, B-cell-depleted T cells, or T cells were the source of the cDNA or gDNA that made up the material.

Per the original methods: Scientists estimated how many nucleated cells there were by amplifying reference gene primers. Clones were sequenced by immunoSEQ multiplex PCR, and TCRdb holds only the in-frame ones, with some missing. D and trimming come from the DNA, and the V and J calls and clone size come from that table. The sample holds approximately 210,000 clones, over 75% seen once. This CDR3 spans 15 amino acids. V lost 0 bases to trimming and J lost 2 bases, with 9 bases between them. The germline V gene has CDR1 MGHRA and CDR2 YSYEKL. The receptor was isolated from a middle-aged woman who had recovered from COVID-19. This sequence joins TRBV4-1 and TRBJ2-3, with D unresolved. The sample was peripheral blood. The CDR3 loop is CASSQEAENTDTQYF. CDR3 nucleotides: TGCGCCAGCAGCCAAGAGGCGGAGAACACAGATACGCAGTATTTT.